This T cell receptor (beta chain) emerged from a study of blood T cell repertoires in COVID-19. Study-level information: Spain, Italy and the United States supplied samples that represented acute and convalescent COVID-19. Sample material is recorded as cDNA or gDNA derived from T cells, B-cell-depleted T cells, or PBMCs.

Trimming took off 2 bases at V and 6 bases at J, with 10 bases between the two ends. The CDR3 totals 14 residues. CDR1 and CDR2 (germline): SGHAT, FQNNGV. In the original analysis: The assay estimated nucleated cells by amplifying reference gene primers. Measured with immunoSEQ multiplex PCR; TCRdb has only the in-frame clones, and not every one. Clone size and V and J calls were adopted from that table, with D and trimming inferred from the DNA. The table lists around 70,000 clones, roughly 87% of them singletons. The receptor comes from a woman aged 18-29 years with acute or convalescent COVID-19. Material for sequencing was peripheral blood. This sequence joins TRBV11-2 and TRBJ2-2; D is undetermined. CDR3 region: CASSLSAASGELFF. Written as DNA, the CDR3 is TGTGCCAGCAGCTTATCGGCGGCGTCCGGGGAGCTGTTTTTT.